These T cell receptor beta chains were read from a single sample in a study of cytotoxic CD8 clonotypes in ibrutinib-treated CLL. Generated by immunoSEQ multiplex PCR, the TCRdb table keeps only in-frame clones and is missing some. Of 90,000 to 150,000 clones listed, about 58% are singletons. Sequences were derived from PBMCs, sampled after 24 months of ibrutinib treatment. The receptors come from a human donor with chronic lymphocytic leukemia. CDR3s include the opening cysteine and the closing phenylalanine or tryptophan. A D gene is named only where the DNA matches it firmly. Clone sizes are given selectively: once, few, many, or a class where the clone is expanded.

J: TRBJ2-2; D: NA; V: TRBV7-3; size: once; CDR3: CASRAQNTGELFF; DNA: TGTGCCAGCAGGGCCCAGAACACCGGGGAGCTGTTTTTT
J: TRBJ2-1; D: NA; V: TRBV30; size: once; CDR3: CAWNRAYSYNEQFF; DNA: TGTGCCTGGAACAGGGCCTATTCCTACAATGAGCAGTTCTTC
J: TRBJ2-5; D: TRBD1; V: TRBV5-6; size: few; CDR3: CASDRGRETQYF; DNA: TGTGCCAGCGACAGGGGGCGGGAGACCCAGTACTTC
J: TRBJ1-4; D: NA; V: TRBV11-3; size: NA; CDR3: CASTQGDVSEKLFF; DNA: TGTGCCAGCACACAAGGGGACGTGAGTGAAAAACTGTTTTTT
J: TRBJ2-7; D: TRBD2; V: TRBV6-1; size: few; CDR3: CASSLAGDYEQYF; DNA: TGTGCCAGCTCCCTAGCGGGGGACTACGAGCAGTACTTC
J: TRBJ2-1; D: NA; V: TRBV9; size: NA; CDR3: CASSVGRTSYNEQFF; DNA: TGTGCCAGCAGCGTAGGAAGGACATCATACAATGAGCAGTTCTTC
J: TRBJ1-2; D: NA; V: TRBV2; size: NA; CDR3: CASSRQDYGYTF; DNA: TGTGCCAGCAGTCGGCAGGACTATGGCTACACCTTC
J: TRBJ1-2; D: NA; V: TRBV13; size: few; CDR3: CASNSPVYSPGYTF; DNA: TGTGCCAGCAATTCTCCCGTGTATTCTCCTGGCTACACCTTC
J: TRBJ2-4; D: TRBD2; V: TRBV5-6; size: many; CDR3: CASSLRGTSKNIQYF; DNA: TGTGCCAGCAGCCTTCGTGGGACTAGCAAAAACATTCAGTACTTC
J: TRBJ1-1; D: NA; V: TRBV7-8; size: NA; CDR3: CASSSSQNTEAFF; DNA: TGTGCCAGCAGCTCCTCCCAGAACACTGAAGCTTTCTTT